The 5 T cell receptor beta chains below all came from one sample that was sequenced in a study of blood T cell repertoires in COVID-19. Sequencing was performed with immunoSEQ multiplex PCR; in TCRdb, only in-frame clones are kept and a portion is missing. The sample contains 200,000 to 250,000 clones, 84% of which appear only once. Input material: peripheral blood. All receptors come from a woman between 45 and 65 years old with active or convalescent COVID-19.

This clone was counted a single time. The chain is built from TRBV20-1 and TRBJ2-3; D is ambiguous. Trimming shortened V by 3 bases and J by 6 bases, and 7 bases separated the two germline ends. CDR1 is DFQATT, CDR2 SNEGSKA, per germline (reference sequence). CDR3 length: 11 residues. CDR3 nucleotide sequence: TGCAGTGCTAGCTGGCGGGATACGCAGTATTTT. As protein: CSASWRDTQYF.

The V and J genes are TRBV3-1 (or the pseudogene TRBV3-2) and TRBJ1-1; D possibly corresponds to TRBD1 (6 bases). Germline lookup yields CDR1 LGHDT and CDR2 YNNKEL (reference sequence). Trimming pared 6 bases from V and 7 bases from J, leaving 21 bases between. The CDR3 has 15 residues. The CDR3 nucleotides read TGTGCCAGCAGTCCGGGAAGGGGGGGGTCTGATGAAGCTTTCTTT. Translation: CASSPGRGGSDEAFF.

This chain joins TRBV3-1 (or the pseudogene TRBV3-2) and TRBJ2-2; D not certain. CDR3 size: 11 residues. V was clipped by 2 bases and J by 10 bases, with 5 bases between them. Germline values: CDR1 LGHDT, CDR2 YNNKEL (reference sequence). For the CDR3, the DNA is TGTGCCAGCAGCCAAACATCGGAGCTGTTTTTT. Protein sequence: CASSQTSELFF.

The chain is built from TRBV6-5 and TRBJ1-1; 7 bases are shared with TRBD1. CDR3 length equals 12 residues. CDR1 and CDR2 from the germline V gene are MNHEY and SVGAGI. J lost 8 bases, V lost 4 bases, and 4 bases had no gene match. CDR3 region: CASSLRQGEAFF. CDR3 coding DNA: TGTGCCAGCAGTTTGCGACAGGGAGAAGCTTTCTTT.

The J gene is TRBJ2-5, the V gene TRBV14; 8 positions agree with TRBD2. The CDR3 has 15 residues. CDR1 and CDR2 from the germline V gene are SGHDN and FVKESK. Trimming removed 5 bases from V and 5 bases from J; junction bases left unmatched: 10. The CDR3 DNA reads as TGTGCCAGCAGCTCCCTCGGGGCGGGAGGTGAGACCCAGTACTTC. Its protein product is CASSSLGAGGETQYF.